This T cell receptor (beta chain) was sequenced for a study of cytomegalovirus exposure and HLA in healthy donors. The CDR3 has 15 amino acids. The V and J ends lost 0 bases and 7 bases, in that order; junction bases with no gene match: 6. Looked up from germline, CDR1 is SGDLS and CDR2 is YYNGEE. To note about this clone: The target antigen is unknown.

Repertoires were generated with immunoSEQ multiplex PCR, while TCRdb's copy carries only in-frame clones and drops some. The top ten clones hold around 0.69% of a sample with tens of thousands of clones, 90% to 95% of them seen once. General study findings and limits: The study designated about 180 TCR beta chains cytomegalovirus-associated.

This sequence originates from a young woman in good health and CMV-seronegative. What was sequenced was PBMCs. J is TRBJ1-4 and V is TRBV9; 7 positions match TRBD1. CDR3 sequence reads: CASSVGDRVGEKLFF. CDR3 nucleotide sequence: TGTGCCAGCAGCGTAGGAGACAGGGTGGGTGAAAAACTGTTTTTT.